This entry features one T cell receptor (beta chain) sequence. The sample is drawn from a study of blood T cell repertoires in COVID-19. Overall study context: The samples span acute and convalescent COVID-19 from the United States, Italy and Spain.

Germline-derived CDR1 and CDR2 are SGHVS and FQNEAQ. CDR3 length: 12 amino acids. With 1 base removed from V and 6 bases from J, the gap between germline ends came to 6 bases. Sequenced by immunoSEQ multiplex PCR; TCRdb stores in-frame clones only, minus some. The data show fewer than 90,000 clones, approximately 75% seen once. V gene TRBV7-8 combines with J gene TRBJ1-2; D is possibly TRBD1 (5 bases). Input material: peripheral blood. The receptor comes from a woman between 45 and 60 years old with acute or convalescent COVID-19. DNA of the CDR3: TGTGCCAGCAGCTTAGTAGGGGATGGCTACACCTTC. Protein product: CASSLVGDGYTF.